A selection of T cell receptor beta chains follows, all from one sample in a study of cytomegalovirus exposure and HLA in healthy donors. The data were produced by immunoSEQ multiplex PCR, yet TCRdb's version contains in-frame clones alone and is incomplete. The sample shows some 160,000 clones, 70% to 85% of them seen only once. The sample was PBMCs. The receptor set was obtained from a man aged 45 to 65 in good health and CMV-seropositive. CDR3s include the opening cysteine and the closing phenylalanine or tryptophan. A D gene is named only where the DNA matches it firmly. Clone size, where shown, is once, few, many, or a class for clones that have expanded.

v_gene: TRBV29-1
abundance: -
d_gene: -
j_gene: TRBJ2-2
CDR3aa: CSVEGTPFLGTGELFF
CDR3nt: TGCAGCGTTGAAGGGACACCATTCTTAGGCACCGGGGAGCTGTTTTTT

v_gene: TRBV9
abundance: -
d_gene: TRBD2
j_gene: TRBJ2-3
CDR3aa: CASSVTSGAFTDTQYF
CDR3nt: TGTGCCAGCAGCGTTACTAGCGGGGCCTTCACAGATACGCAGTATTTT

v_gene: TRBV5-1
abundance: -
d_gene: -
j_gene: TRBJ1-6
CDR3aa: CASSLGLQASSYNSPLHF
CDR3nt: TGCGCCAGCAGCTTGGGGTTACAGGCGAGCTCCTATAATTCACCCCTCCACTTT

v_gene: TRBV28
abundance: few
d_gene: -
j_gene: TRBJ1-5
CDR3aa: CASSLSGGNQPQHF
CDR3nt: TGTGCCAGCAGTTTATCAGGGGGCAATCAGCCCCAGCATTTT

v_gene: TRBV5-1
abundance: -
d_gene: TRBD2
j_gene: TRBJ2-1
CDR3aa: CASSLRLAGYNEQFF
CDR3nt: TGCGCCAGCAGCTTGCGTCTAGCGGGGTACAATGAGCAGTTCTTC

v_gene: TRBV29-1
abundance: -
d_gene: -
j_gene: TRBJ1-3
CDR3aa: CSVEVRTFSGNTIYF
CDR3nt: TGCAGCGTTGAAGTCAGAACCTTCTCTGGAAACACCATATATTTT

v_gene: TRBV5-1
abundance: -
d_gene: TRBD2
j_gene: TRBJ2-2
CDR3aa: CASRASGGTGELFF
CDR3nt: TGCGCCAGCAGGGCTAGCGGGGGTACCGGGGAGCTGTTTTTT

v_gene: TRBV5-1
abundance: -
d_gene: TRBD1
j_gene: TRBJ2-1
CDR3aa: CASSLGPGTGSYNEQFF
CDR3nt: TGCGCCAGCAGCTTGGGCCCGGGGACAGGTTCCTACAATGAGCAGTTCTTC

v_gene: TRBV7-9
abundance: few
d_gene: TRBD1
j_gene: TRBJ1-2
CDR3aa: CATNQGDGGYTF
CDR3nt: TGTGCCACCAATCAGGGGGATGGAGGCTACACCTTC

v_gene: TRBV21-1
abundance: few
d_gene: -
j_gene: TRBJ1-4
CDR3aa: CASNWTGPNEKLFF
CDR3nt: TGTGCCAGCAACTGGACAGGGCCTAATGAAAAACTGTTTTTT

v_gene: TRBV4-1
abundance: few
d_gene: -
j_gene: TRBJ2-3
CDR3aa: CASSQLDNTDTQYF
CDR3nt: TGCGCCAGCAGCCAACTAGATAATACAGATACGCAGTATTTT

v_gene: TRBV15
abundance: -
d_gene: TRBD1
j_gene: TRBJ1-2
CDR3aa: CATSGRQGARYGYTF
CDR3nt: TGTGCCACCAGCGGTAGACAGGGGGCGAGGTATGGCTACACCTTC

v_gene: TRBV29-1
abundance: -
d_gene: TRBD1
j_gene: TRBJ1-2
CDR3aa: CSGRTGAEGYTF
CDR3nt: TGCAGCGGAAGGACAGGGGCGGAAGGCTACACCTTC

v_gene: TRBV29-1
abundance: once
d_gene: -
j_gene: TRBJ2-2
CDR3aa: CSAYRVNSNTGELFF
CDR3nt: TGCAGCGCCTACAGGGTAAACTCGAACACCGGGGAGCTGTTTTTT

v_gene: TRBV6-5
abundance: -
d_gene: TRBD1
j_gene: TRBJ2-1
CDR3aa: CASSYSRQGKNEQFF
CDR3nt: TGTGCCAGCAGTTACTCGAGACAGGGAAAGAATGAGCAGTTCTTC

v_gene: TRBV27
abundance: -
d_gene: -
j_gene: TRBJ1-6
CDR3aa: CASSPINSPLHF
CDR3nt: TGTGCCAGCAGTCCAATTAATTCACCCCTCCACTTT

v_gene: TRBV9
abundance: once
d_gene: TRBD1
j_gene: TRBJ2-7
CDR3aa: CASSASTGGNEQYF
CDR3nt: TGTGCCAGCAGCGCCAGTACAGGGGGCAACGAGCAGTACTTC

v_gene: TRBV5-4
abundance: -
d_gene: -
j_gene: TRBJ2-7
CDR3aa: CASTVDTLSYEQYF
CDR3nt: TGTGCCAGCACCGTAGACACCCTCTCCTACGAGCAGTACTTC

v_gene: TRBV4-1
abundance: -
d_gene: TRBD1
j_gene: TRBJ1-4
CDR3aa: CASSQGRGDRANEKLFF
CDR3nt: TGCGCCAGCAGCCAAGGAAGAGGGGACAGGGCTAATGAAAAACTGTTTTTT

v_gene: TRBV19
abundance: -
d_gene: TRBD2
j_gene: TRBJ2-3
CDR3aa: CASSISGGADTQYF
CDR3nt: TGTGCCAGTAGTATAAGCGGGGGTGCAGATACGCAGTATTTT

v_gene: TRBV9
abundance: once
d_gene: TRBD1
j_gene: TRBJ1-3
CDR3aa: CASSVETGTNSGNTIYF
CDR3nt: TGTGCCAGCAGCGTAGAGACAGGGACAAACTCTGGAAACACCATATATTTT

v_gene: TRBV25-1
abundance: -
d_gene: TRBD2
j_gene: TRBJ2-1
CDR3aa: CASRLAGDYNEQFF
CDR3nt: TGTGCCAGCAGACTAGCGGGGGATTACAATGAGCAGTTCTTC

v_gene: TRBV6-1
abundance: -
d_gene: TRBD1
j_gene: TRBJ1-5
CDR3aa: CASSADRNQPQHF
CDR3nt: TGTGCCAGCAGTGCGGACAGGAATCAGCCCCAGCATTTT

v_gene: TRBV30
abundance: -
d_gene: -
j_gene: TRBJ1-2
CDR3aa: CAWNWGLYGYTF
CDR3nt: TGTGCCTGGAACTGGGGACTCTATGGCTACACCTTC

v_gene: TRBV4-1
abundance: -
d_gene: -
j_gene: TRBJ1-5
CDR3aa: CASSQGQKNQPQHF
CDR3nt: TGCGCCAGCAGCCAAGGCCAGAAGAATCAGCCCCAGCATTTT

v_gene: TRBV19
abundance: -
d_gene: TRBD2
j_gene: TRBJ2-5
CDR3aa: CASSILSSGDPRRETQYF
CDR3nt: TGTGCCAGTAGTATTCTGAGTAGCGGGGACCCCAGGAGAGAGACCCAGTACTTC

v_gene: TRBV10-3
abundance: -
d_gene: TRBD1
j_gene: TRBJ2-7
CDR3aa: CAITETGNYEQYF
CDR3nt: TGTGCCATCACCGAGACAGGGAACTACGAGCAGTACTTC

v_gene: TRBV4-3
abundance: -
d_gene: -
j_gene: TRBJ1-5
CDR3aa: CASSLGRGDNQPQHF
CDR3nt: TGCGCCAGCAGCCTGGGACGGGGGGACAATCAGCCCCAGCATTTT

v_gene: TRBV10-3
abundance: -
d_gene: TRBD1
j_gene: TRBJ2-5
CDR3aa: CAISDGQGKGETQYF
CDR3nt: TGTGCCATCAGTGATGGACAGGGGAAAGGGGAGACCCAGTACTTC